This T cell receptor beta chain was sequenced during a study of blood T cell repertoires in COVID-19. CDR1 and CDR2 (germline): SNHLY, FYNNEI. V was trimmed by 7 bases and J by 0 bases, leaving 12 bases between them. The CDR3 is 15 residues long. In the source study's methods: Quantification of nucleated cells was approximated via reference gene primer amplification. Data came from immunoSEQ multiplex PCR; TCRdb stores just in-frame clones and leaves some out. V and J calls and clone size come straight from that table; D and trimming were deduced from the DNA. The sample records about 270,000 clones, approximately 85% being singletons.

The chain is built from TRBV2 and TRBJ2-2, with D possibly being TRBD2 (5 bases). Material: PBMCs or T cells enriched from blood (not recorded which). This clonotype originated in a woman aged 45-65 years with acute COVID-19. CDR3 sequence (DNA): TGTGCCAGCACCAACGGAGGAGCGAACACCGGGGAGCTGTTTTTT. It codes for CASTNGGANTGELFF.